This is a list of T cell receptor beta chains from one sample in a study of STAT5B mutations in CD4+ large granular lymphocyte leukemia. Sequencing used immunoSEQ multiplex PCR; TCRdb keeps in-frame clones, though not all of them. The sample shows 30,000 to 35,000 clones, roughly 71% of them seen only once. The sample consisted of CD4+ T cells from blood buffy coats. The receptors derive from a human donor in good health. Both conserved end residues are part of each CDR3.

CDR3: CASSVSWVPGELFF; V: TRBV9; J: TRBJ2-2
CDR3: CASGPSYNEQFF; V: TRBV7-2; J: TRBJ2-1
CDR3: CASSLPGGTNEQFF; V: TRBV5-1; J: TRBJ2-1
CDR3: CASSFARRSSYNEQFF; V: TRBV5-1; J: TRBJ2-1
CDR3: CASSQAQWGANEKLFF; V: TRBV4-2; J: TRBJ1-4
CDR3: CASTAGQVSNTGELFF; V: TRBV19; J: TRBJ2-2
CDR3: CATSRVGVLAGPQHF; V: TRBV15; J: TRBJ1-5
CDR3: CASTREGTGTYEQYF; V: TRBV5-1; J: TRBJ2-7
CDR3: CASSPKTQTEAFF; V: TRBV7-2; J: TRBJ1-1
CDR3: CASSGTGENTGELFF; V: TRBV5-1; J: TRBJ2-2
CDR3: CASSKVAGRPYEQYF; V: TRBV21-1; J: TRBJ2-7
CDR3: CSAAGNTIYF; V: TRBV20-1; J: TRBJ1-3
CDR3: CASSLDGRYGYTF; V: TRBV7-2; J: TRBJ1-2
CDR3: CASSYQRGGQNEQFF; V: TRBV6-5; J: TRBJ2-1